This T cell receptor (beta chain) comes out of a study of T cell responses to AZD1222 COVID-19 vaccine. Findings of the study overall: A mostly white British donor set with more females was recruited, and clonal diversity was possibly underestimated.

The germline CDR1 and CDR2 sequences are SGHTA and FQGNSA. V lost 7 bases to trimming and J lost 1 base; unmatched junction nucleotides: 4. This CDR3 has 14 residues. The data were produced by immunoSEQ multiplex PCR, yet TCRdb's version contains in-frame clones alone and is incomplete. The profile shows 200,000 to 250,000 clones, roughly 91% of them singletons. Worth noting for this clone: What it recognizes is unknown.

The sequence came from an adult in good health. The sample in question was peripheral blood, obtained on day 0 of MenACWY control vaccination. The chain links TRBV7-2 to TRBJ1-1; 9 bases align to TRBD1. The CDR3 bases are TGTGCCAGCATCCTGGACAGGGGGAACACTGAAGCTTTCTTT. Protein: CASILDRGNTEAFF.